This passage covers 23 T cell receptor beta chains from one sample sequenced in a study of blood T cell repertoires in COVID-19. Sequencing was performed with immunoSEQ multiplex PCR; in TCRdb, only in-frame clones are kept and a portion is missing. The sample lists over 300,000 clones; about 89% were seen once. The sequenced sample was peripheral blood. The receptors were sampled from a man aged 18 to 29 who had recovered from COVID-19.

The chain uses TRBV4-1 and TRBJ2-7; 7 nucleotides align to TRBD1. This CDR3 has 13 residues. CDR1 and CDR2 (germline): MGHRA, YSYEKL. The trim removed 4 bases at V and 2 bases at J, leaving 2 bases unmatched. Here the CDR3 DNA reads TGCGCCAGCAGCCGACAGGGCACCTACGAGCAGTACTTC. Its translation: CASSRQGTYEQYF.

The chain links TRBV9 to TRBJ2-1; perhaps TRBD1 as D (6 bases). Trimming took 4 bases from V and 8 from J, leaving 22 bases between them. The CDR3 is 16 amino acids. CDR1 is SGDLS, CDR2 YYNGEE, per germline. CDR3 residues: CASSRAGADHLDEQFF. The DNA of the CDR3 is TGTGCCAGCAGCAGGGCAGGGGCGGACCACCTGGATGAGCAGTTCTTC.

The chain combines TRBV4-1 with TRBJ1-1; 8 nucleotides line up with TRBD1. The CDR3 consists of 18 residues. J gave up 1 base and V 0 bases, and 10 bases lay outside the gene matches. The germline CDR1 and CDR2 sequences are MGHRA and YSYEKL. CDR3 coding DNA: TGCGCCAGCAGCCAAGAAAGCCTCGCCGGGACAGGGAACACTGAAGCTTTCTTT. Protein: CASSQESLAGTGNTEAFF.

This chain links TRBV13 with TRBJ2-1, with 10 bases aligning to TRBD2. Looked up from germline, CDR1 is PRHDT and CDR2 is FYEKMQ (reference sequence). V was pared by 5 bases and J by 4 bases, with 8 bases of the junction left unmatched. The CDR3 runs 16 residues. The CDR3 spells CASSRYSGGNYNEQFF. CDR3 bases: TGTGCCAGCAGCCGCTATAGCGGGGGGAATTACAATGAGCAGTTCTTC.

The V and J genes are TRBV30 and TRBJ2-1; 10 bases agree with TRBD2. J lost 8 bases, V lost 4 bases, and 14 bases had no gene match. CDR3 length equals 16 residues. Germline CDR1 reads GTSNPN; CDR2 reads SVGIG (reference sequence). The CDR3 loop is CAWNFLAGDLDHEQFF. The DNA of the CDR3 is TGTGCCTGGAACTTTCTAGCGGGAGACTTGGACCATGAGCAGTTCTTC.

The chain couples TRBV3-1 (or the pseudogene TRBV3-2) to TRBJ2-5; D possibly corresponds to TRBD2 (6 bases). CDR3 length equals 14 residues. With 6 bases removed from V and 2 bases from J, the gap between germline ends came to 13 bases. Per germline, CDR1 LGHDT and CDR2 YNNKEL (reference sequence). The CDR3 protein is CASRSGTAQETQYF. CDR3 DNA: TGTGCCAGCAGGTCCGGGACTGCTCAAGAGACCCAGTACTTC.

J is TRBJ2-6 and V is TRBV5-1; TRBD2 might be the D (5 bases). V lost 3 bases to trimming and J lost 4 bases, with 20 bases between them. This CDR3 region has 18 residues. The germline CDR1 and CDR2 sequences are SGHRS and YFSETQ. The CDR3 nucleotides read TGCGCCAGCAGCTGGAGGCCAGCGCCTCCAGACGGGGCCAACGTCCTGACTTTC. Translating it yields CASSWRPAPPDGANVLTF.

This chain links TRBV4-1 with TRBJ2-7; D perhaps matches TRBD1 (6 bases). Per germline, CDR1 MGHRA and CDR2 YSYEKL. Trimming took 9 bases from V and 3 from J, leaving 21 bases between them. The CDR3 contains 15 residues. The DNA of the CDR3 is TGCGCCAGTTCATCGATACAGGGACCGTACTACGAGCAGTACTTC. Amino acid sequence: CASSSIQGPYYEQYF.

The rearrangement uses TRBV27 and TRBJ1-3; unclear D gene. The ends were cut back, 4 bases at V and 0 bases at J, with 7 bases in the middle. This CDR3 spans 14 amino acids. Germline values: CDR1 MNHEY, CDR2 SMNVEV (reference sequence). The DNA of the CDR3 is TGTGCCAGCAGTTCCCGGGTCTCTGGAAACACCATATATTTT. Residues: CASSSRVSGNTIYF.

This rearrangement joins TRBV19 to TRBJ2-5; the D gene is possibly TRBD2 (6 bases). The germline gives CDR1 LNHDA, CDR2 SQIVND (reference sequence). The CDR3 is 13 residues long. The V end was cut by 6 bases, the J end by 2 bases, with 10 bases between. The CDR3 here is CASREGPQETQYF. CDR3 DNA: TGTGCCAGTAGGGAGGGACCTCAAGAGACCCAGTACTTC.

The chain has TRBV4-1 and TRBJ2-1; the D gene is possibly TRBD2 (6 bases). Trimming removed 0 bases from V and 8 bases from J, with 26 bases in between. The CDR3 is made up of 19 amino acids. Germline CDR1 reads MGHRA; CDR2 reads YSYEKL. CDR3: CASSQEGEAGLPLRDEQFF. For the CDR3, the DNA is TGCGCCAGCAGCCAAGAAGGGGAGGCGGGACTGCCCCTTAGGGATGAGCAGTTCTTC.

This clone has a single count. V and J are TRBV19 and TRBJ2-3, with D possibly matching TRBD2 (5 bases). CDR3 length: 13 amino acids. V lost 5 bases and J lost 7, with 13 bases in between. Looked up from germline, CDR1 is LNHDA and CDR2 is SQIVND (reference sequence). As DNA, the CDR3 is TGTGCCAGTAGTCTCCTGGACTCTCATACGCAGTATTTT. The encoded protein is CASSLLDSHTQYF.

This chain connects TRBV19 to TRBJ1-1, with TRBD1 as a possible D gene (6 bases). CDR1 and CDR2 (germline): LNHDA, SQIVND (reference sequence). CDR3 size: 14 residues. V was trimmed by 4 bases and J by 1 base, leaving 10 bases between them. The CDR3 loop reads CASSRGGGNTEAFF. DNA for the CDR3: TGTGCCAGTAGTAGAGGGGGGGGGAACACTGAAGCTTTCTTT. The full variable domain, rest sourced from reference TRBV19 and TRBJ1-1, is DGGITQSPKYLFRKEGQNVTLSCEQNLNHDAMYWYRQDPGQGLRLIYYSQIVNDFQKGDIAEGYSVSREKKESFPLTVTSAQKNPTAFYLCASSRGGGNTEAFFGQGTRLTVV.

The chain couples TRBV24-1 to TRBJ1-3; TRBD1 might be the D (5 bases). V was shortened by 8 bases and J by 1 base, with 14 bases between the two germline ends. Germline values: CDR1 KGHDR, CDR2 SFDVKD. The CDR3 contains 15 residues. CDR3 DNA: TGTGCCACCACCAAGACAGCCCCATCTGGAAACACCATATATTTT. Encoded protein: CATTKTAPSGNTIYF.

Points on this clone: Other nucleotide sequences in the sample specify the same CDR3. The V and J genes are TRBV6-5 and TRBJ1-3, with a weak D call TRBD1 (5 bases). The germline CDR1 and CDR2 sequences are MNHEY and SVGAGI. The V and J ends lost 0 bases and 2 bases respectively, with 5 bases between them. CDR3 size: 14 residues. The CDR3 nucleotides read TGTGCCAGCAGTTACTCCAGGGCTGGAAACACCATATATTTT. Amino acid sequence: CASSYSRAGNTIYF.

J is TRBJ1-2 and V is TRBV5-8; D is ambiguous. V lost 9 bases and J lost 4, with 10 bases in between. The CDR3 has 11 residues. Germline V lookup: CDR1 SGHTS, CDR2 YDEGEE. The CDR3 region is CANGPIYGYTF. DNA of the CDR3: TGTGCCAATGGGCCCATCTATGGCTACACCTTC. Full variable domain (missing parts from reference TRBV5-8 and TRBJ1-2): EAGVTQSPTHLIKTRGQQATLRCSPISGHTSVYWYQQALGLGLQFLLWYDEGEERNRGNFPPRFSGRQFPNYSSELNVNALELEDSALYLCANGPIYGYTFGSGTRLTVV.

There are a few counts of this clone. DNA for the CDR3: TGCAGCGCCAACTCAGGGGGCCACACTGAAGCTTTCTTT. This encodes CSANSGGHTEAFF. This chain uses TRBV29-1 with TRBJ1-1; 8 bases fit TRBD1. CDR3 length: 13 residues. V was pared by 7 bases and J by 3 bases, with 7 bases of the junction left unmatched. Germline V CDR1 and CDR2: SQVTM, ANQGSEA.

The rearrangement links TRBV11-2 to TRBJ1-6; D perhaps matches TRBD1 (5 bases). V was trimmed by 5 bases and J by 9 bases, leaving 11 bases between them. Germline-derived CDR1 and CDR2 are SGHAT and FQNNGV. This CDR3 region has 13 residues. CDR3 DNA sequence: TGTGCCAGCAGCCCCGCGGGGGTTTCACCCCTCCACTTT. Amino acids: CASSPAGVSPLHF. Together with reference TRBV11-2 and TRBJ1-6, the CDR3 gives the full variable domain: EAGVAQSPRYKIIEKRQSVAFWCNPISGHATLYWYQQILGQGPKLLIQFQNNGVVDDSQLPKDRFSAERLKGVDSTLKIQPAKLEDSAVYLCASSPAGVSPLHFGNGTRLTVT.

Details on this clone: Germline is not matched at one junction end, which may reflect a read error. The chain links TRBV4-1 to TRBJ2-7, with D hard to call. The CDR3 length is 11 residues. CDR1 and CDR2 from the germline V gene are MGHRA and YSYEKL. The CDR3 DNA is TGCGCCAGCAGCCCTTCCTCCGAGCAGTACTTC. This encodes CASSPSSEQYF.

This rearrangement joins TRBV10-3 to TRBJ2-7; possible D gene TRBD2, 6 bases. This CDR3 has 13 residues. Germline V gene data show CDR1 as ENHRY and CDR2 as SYGVKD. Trimming removed 6 bases at V and 3 bases at J, with 12 bases between. CDR3: CAIREGLGYEQYF. In nucleotides, the CDR3 is TGTGCCATCAGAGAGGGACTCGGCTACGAGCAGTACTTC.

The chain joins TRBV11-2 to TRBJ2-5; D gene ambiguous. The CDR3 has 13 residues. Germline assignment: CDR1 SGHAT and CDR2 FQNNGV. Trimming stripped 3 bases from V and 5 bases from J, with 10 bases between. This chain's CDR3 is CASSFEVRETQYF. CDR3 nucleotides: TGTGCCAGCAGCTTCGAGGTCCGGGAGACCCAGTACTTC.

The CDR3 nucleotides read TGTGCCAGCAGCCCTCGGGGCCAGCGGGGGGGATACGAGCAGTACTTC. It codes for CASSPRGQRGGYEQYF. The chain employs TRBV7-2 and TRBJ2-7; 10 bases line up with TRBD2. Germline lookup yields CDR1 SGHTA and CDR2 FQGNSA. CDR3 length: 16 residues. The junction had 11 bases not matched to a gene; V was cut back by 5 bases and J by 4 bases.

The chain recombines TRBV30 with TRBJ1-5, with D possibly matching TRBD1 (6 bases). The CDR3 loop spans 12 amino acids. Trimming removed 5 bases from V and 5 bases from J, with 10 bases in between. Germline V gene data show CDR1 as GTSNPN and CDR2 as SVGIG (reference sequence). The CDR3 sequence: CAWGGQDQPQHF. CDR3 in DNA: TGTGCCTGGGGGGGCCAGGATCAGCCCCAGCATTTT.